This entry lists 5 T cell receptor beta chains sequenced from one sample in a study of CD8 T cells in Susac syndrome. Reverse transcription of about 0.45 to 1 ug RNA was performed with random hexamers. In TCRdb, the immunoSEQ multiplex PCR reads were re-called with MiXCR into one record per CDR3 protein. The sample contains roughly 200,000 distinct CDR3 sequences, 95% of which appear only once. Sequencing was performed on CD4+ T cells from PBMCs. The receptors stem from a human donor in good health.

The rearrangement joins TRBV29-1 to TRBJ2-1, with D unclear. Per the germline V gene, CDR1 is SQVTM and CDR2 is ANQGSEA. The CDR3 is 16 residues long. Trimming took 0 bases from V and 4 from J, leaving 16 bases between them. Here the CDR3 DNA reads TGCAGCGTTGAAGATGGATCCGGCAGGAGTTACAATGAGCAGTTCTTC. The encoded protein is CSVEDGSGRSYNEQFF.

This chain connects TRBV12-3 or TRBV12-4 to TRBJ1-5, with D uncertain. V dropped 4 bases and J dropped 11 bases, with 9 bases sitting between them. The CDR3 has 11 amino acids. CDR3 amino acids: CASSSGGSQHF. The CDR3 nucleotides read TGTGCCAGCAGTTCAGGAGGGTCCCAGCATTTT.

The CDR3 loop is CASSMIRGTQYF. CDR3 DNA sequence: TGCGCCAGCAGCATGATAAGGGGGACCCAGTACTTC. The chain couples TRBV4-1 to TRBJ2-5, with D perhaps matching TRBD1 (5 bases). The CDR3 contains 12 residues. CDR1 is MGHRA and CDR2 is YSYEKL in the germline V gene. Trimming took 5 bases from V and 7 from J, leaving 11 bases between them.

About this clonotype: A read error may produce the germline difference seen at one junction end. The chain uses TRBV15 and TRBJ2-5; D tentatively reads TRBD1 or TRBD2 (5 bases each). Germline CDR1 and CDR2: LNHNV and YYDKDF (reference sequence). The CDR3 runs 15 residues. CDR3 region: CATSQSVGEKETQYF. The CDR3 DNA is TGTGCCACCAGCCAGAGTGTGGGGGAAAAAGAGACCCAGTATTTC.

The CDR3 nucleotides read TGTGCCAGCAGTTTGTGGTCCTACGAGCAGTACTTC. Amino acids: CASSLWSYEQYF. The chain has TRBV12-3 or TRBV12-4 and TRBJ2-7; D not resolved. V lost 3 bases and J lost 1, with 4 bases in between. The CDR3 loop spans 12 amino acids.